The sequence of this TCR beta chain was determined in a study of T cell responses to AZD1222 COVID-19 vaccine. Investigators merged groups given second doses at roughly 4 or roughly 12 weeks. As for this clone: The antigen is unknown.

Whole-study findings and limits: Among those given AZD1222, only five or six were seropositive at baseline. No day 14 peak samples; only post-peak repertoires were characterized. Donors skewed white British and female; clonal diversity was possibly underestimated.

Here immunoSEQ multiplex PCR was the method, and the copy in TCRdb shows in-frame clones only, minus some. The sample shows under 150,000 clones, around 94% of them seen only once. Sequenced material: peripheral blood, taken 28 days after the second AZD1222 dose. This sequence originates from an adult who received the AZD1222 COVID-19 vaccine.

The CDR3 region has the DNA TGTGCCAGCTCACCCCCCTTGGCGGGGGGGGCAGATACGCAGTATTTT. Amino acids: CASSPPLAGGADTQYF. This chain joins TRBV18 and TRBJ2-3; 9 nucleotides align to TRBD2. Germline V gene lookup returns CDR1 KGHSH and CDR2 LQKENI. The CDR3 covers 16 residues. J was trimmed by 4 bases and V by 3 bases; bases with no gene match: 8.